This T cell receptor (beta chain) was captured by sequencing in a study of blood T cell repertoires in COVID-19. Study-level background: Material from acute and convalescent COVID-19 was sourced from the United States, Italy and Spain. T cells, B-cell-depleted T cells, or PBMCs supplied cDNA or gDNA.

The CDR3 is 14 residues long. J was trimmed by 0 bases and V by 8 bases; bases with no gene match: 4. The germline CDR1 and CDR2 sequences are MNHEY and SVGAGI. In the source study's methods: Reference gene primer amplification gave estimated nucleated cell counts. TCRdb's copy holds only in-frame clones and misses some; the assay was immunoSEQ multiplex PCR. V and J calls and clone size are copied from that table; D and trimming were computed from the DNA. This table has about 670,000 clones, 90% appearing once. Sequenced input: peripheral blood. This receptor was obtained from a woman aged 18-30 years with acute or convalescent COVID-19. The V and J genes are TRBV6-5 and TRBJ2-3, with TRBD2 matching 8 bases. DNA of the CDR3: TGTGCCAGCGTGCGGGGGGAGAGCACAGATACGCAGTATTTT. This encodes CASVRGESTDTQYF.